Below are 3 T cell receptor beta chains sequenced from a single sample in a study of cytomegalovirus exposure and HLA in healthy donors. Profiled with immunoSEQ multiplex PCR; TCRdb holds only in-frame clones, not every one. The sample shows about 360,000 clones, just over 85% of them seen only once. The sample comprised PBMCs. These receptors were collected from a woman under 30 in good health and CMV-seronegative.

The rearrangement uses TRBV28 and TRBJ2-1; 7 nucleotides line up with TRBD1. The germline gives CDR1 MDHEN, CDR2 SYDVKM. The CDR3 covers 14 residues. The ends lost 4 bases at V and 4 bases at J; junction bases unmatched: 4. CDR3 sequence (DNA): TGTGCCAGCAGTTGGGGACAGTCATACAATGAGCAGTTCTTC. Translation: CASSWGQSYNEQFF.

This chain uses TRBV5-6 with TRBJ2-2; the match to TRBD1 covers 7 bases. After removal of 0 bases from V and 0 bases from J, the junction contained 2 bases not matched to a gene. CDR3 size: 16 residues. Germline V gene lookup returns CDR1 SGHDT and CDR2 YYEEEE. Here the CDR3 reads CASSLGTGANTGELFF. CDR3 coding DNA: TGTGCCAGCAGCTTGGGGACAGGCGCGAACACCGGGGAGCTGTTTTTT.

The rearrangement joins TRBV6-5 to TRBJ1-2; D is possibly TRBD1 (5 bases). This CDR3 has 14 amino acids. The germline V gene has CDR1 MNHEY and CDR2 SVGAGI. V shed 5 bases and J shed 1 base, with 11 bases lying between them. CDR3 in DNA: TGTGCCAGCAGTCTGGCTGGACATAACTATGGCTACACCTTC. Translated, it gives CASSLAGHNYGYTF.